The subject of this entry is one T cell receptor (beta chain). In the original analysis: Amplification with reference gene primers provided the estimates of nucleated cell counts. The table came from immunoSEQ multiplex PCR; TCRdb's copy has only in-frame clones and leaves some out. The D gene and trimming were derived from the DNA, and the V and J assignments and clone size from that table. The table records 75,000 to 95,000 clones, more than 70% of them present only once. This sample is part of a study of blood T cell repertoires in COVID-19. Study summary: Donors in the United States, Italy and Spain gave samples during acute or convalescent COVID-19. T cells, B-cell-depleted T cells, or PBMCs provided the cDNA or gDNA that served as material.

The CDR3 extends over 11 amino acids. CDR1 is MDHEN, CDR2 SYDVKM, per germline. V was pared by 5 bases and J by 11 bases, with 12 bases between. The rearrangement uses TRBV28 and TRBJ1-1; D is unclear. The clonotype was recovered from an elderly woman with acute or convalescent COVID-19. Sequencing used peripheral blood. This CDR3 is CASSTLLRAFF. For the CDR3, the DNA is TGTGCCAGCAGTACCCTTCTGAGGGCTTTCTTT. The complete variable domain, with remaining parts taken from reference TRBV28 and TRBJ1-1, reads DVKVTQSSRYLVKRTGEKVFLECVQDMDHENMFWYRQDPGLGLRLIYFSYDVKMKEKGDIPEGYSVSREKKERFSLILESASTNQTSMYLCASSTLLRAFFGQGTRLTVV.